These T cell receptor beta chains were read from a single sample in a study of cytomegalovirus exposure and HLA in healthy donors. Sequencing was performed with immunoSEQ multiplex PCR; in TCRdb, only in-frame clones are kept and a portion is missing. In the table there are about 110,000 clones, about two thirds of which are singletons. The sample comprised PBMCs. Receptors were obtained from a boy younger than 18 in good health and CMV-seronegative. The CDR3 runs from the conserved cysteine through the conserved F or W. Each record gives: J gene, clone size, V gene, D gene, CDR3 protein, CDR3 DNA. The D gene is left open where the match is weak. Size is stated for part of the rows, as once, few or many counts, or as a class when the clone is expanded.

J gene: TRBJ1-3; clone size: -; V gene: TRBV9; D gene: -; CDR3 protein: CASAPPGAGNTIYF; CDR3 DNA: TGTGCCAGCGCCCCTCCGGGGGCTGGAAACACCATATATTTT
J gene: TRBJ1-3; clone size: -; V gene: TRBV2; D gene: -; CDR3 protein: CASSDSAPGNTIYF; CDR3 DNA: TGTGCCAGCAGTGACAGCGCCCCCGGAAACACCATATATTTT
J gene: TRBJ2-7; clone size: -; V gene: TRBV2; D gene: TRBD2; CDR3 protein: CASTAQLAGGGYEQYF; CDR3 DNA: TGTGCCAGCACCGCCCAACTAGCGGGAGGAGGGTACGAGCAGTACTTC
J gene: TRBJ2-7; clone size: -; V gene: TRBV7-3; D gene: -; CDR3 protein: CASSLHIPAGFYEQYF; CDR3 DNA: TGTGCCAGCAGCCTACACATCCCGGCGGGATTCTACGAGCAGTACTTC
J gene: TRBJ1-5; clone size: -; V gene: TRBV30; D gene: -; CDR3 protein: CAWSLGHTGQPQHF; CDR3 DNA: TGTGCCTGGAGTCTTGGACACACCGGCCAGCCCCAGCATTTT
J gene: TRBJ2-7; clone size: -; V gene: TRBV28; D gene: TRBD1; CDR3 protein: CASSFETGGRYEQYF; CDR3 DNA: TGTGCCAGCAGTTTTGAAACAGGGGGTAGGTACGAGCAGTACTTC
J gene: TRBJ2-3; clone size: few; V gene: TRBV9; D gene: TRBD1; CDR3 protein: CASSAWRTGTDTQYF; CDR3 DNA: TGTGCCAGCAGCGCCTGGAGGACAGGGACAGATACGCAGTATTTT
J gene: TRBJ1-5; clone size: -; V gene: TRBV28; D gene: -; CDR3 protein: CASSRQDRHQPQHF; CDR3 DNA: TGTGCCAGCAGCCGACAGGACCGCCATCAGCCCCAGCATTTT
J gene: TRBJ2-3; clone size: -; V gene: TRBV5-4; D gene: TRBD2; CDR3 protein: CASSLVSGGLGDTQYF; CDR3 DNA: TGTGCCAGCAGCTTGGTATCGGGGGGTCTCGGAGATACGCAGTATTTT
J gene: TRBJ1-1; clone size: -; V gene: TRBV7-6; D gene: TRBD1; CDR3 protein: CASSSRQGTEAFF; CDR3 DNA: TGTGCCAGCAGCTCACGACAGGGCACTGAAGCTTTCTTT
J gene: TRBJ2-7; clone size: -; V gene: TRBV28; D gene: -; CDR3 protein: CASKRAGFSYEQYF; CDR3 DNA: TGTGCCAGCAAGCGGGCGGGATTCTCCTACGAGCAGTACTTC
J gene: TRBJ2-1; clone size: -; V gene: TRBV6-5; D gene: -; CDR3 protein: CASSYPASAMQFF; CDR3 DNA: TGTGCCAGCAGTTACCCAGCAAGCGCCATGCAGTTCTTC
J gene: TRBJ2-1; clone size: -; V gene: TRBV30; D gene: -; CDR3 protein: CAWSRGIGYNEQFF; CDR3 DNA: TGTGCCTGGAGTAGGGGAATCGGCTACAATGAGCAGTTCTTC